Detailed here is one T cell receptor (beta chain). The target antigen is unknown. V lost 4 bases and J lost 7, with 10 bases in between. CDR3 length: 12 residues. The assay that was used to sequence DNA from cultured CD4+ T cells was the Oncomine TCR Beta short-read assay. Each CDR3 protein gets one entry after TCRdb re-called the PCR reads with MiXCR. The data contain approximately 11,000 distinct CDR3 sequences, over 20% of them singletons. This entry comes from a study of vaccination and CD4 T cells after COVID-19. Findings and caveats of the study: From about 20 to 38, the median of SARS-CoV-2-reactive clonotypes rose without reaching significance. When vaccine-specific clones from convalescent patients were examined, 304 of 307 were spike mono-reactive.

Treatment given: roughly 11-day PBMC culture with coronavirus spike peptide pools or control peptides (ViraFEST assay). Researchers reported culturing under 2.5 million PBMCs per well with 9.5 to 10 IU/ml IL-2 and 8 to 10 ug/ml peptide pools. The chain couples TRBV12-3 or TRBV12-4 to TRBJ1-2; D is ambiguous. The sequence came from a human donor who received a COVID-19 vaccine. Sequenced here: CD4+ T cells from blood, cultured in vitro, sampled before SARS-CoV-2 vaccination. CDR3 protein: CASSSGVSGYTF. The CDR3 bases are TGTGCCAGCAGTTCCGGAGTCTCTGGCTACACCTTC.